The 4 T cell receptor beta chains reported below all come from one sample, sequenced in a study of blood T cell repertoires in COVID-19. Clones were sequenced by immunoSEQ multiplex PCR, and TCRdb holds only the in-frame ones, with some missing. In the table there are hundreds of thousands of clones, less than 90% of which are singletons. Material: peripheral blood. These receptors all stem from a human donor in a cohort sampled during active COVID-19.

The chain combines TRBV7-6 with TRBJ2-7, with a weak D call TRBD1 (6 bases). Germline V lookup: CDR1 SGHVS, CDR2 FNYEAQ. This CDR3 has 13 amino acids. Trimming took 1 base from V and 3 from J, leaving 7 bases between them. CDR3 in amino acids: CASSLGQVYEQYF. For the CDR3, the DNA is TGTGCCAGCAGCTTAGGACAGGTCTACGAGCAGTACTTC.

The J gene is TRBJ1-1, the V gene TRBV19; D gene uncertain. Between the trimmed V and J ends, which lost 10 bases and 1 base, there was a span of 7 bases. The V gene's germline CDR1 is LNHDA and CDR2 SQIVND (reference sequence). This CDR3 region has 11 residues. Written as DNA, the CDR3 is TGTGCCAAATCAGAGAACACTGAAGCTTTCTTT. It translates to CAKSENTEAFF. The full variable domain, rest sourced from reference TRBV19 and TRBJ1-1, is DGGITQSPKYLFRKEGQNVTLSCEQNLNHDAMYWYRQDPGQGLRLIYYSQIVNDFQKGDIAEGYSVSREKKESFPLTVTSAQKNPTAFYLCAKSENTEAFFGQGTRLTVV.

V gene TRBV9 combines with J gene TRBJ2-7; 7 nucleotides agree with TRBD1. This CDR3 has 15 residues. Germline trimming cut 2 bases from V and 3 bases from J; bases unmatched to any gene: 8. Germline V gene lookup returns CDR1 SGDLS and CDR2 YYNGEE. The DNA of the CDR3 is TGTGCCAGCAGCGTCCACCCGGGACAGAACTACGAGCAGTACTTC. Amino acids: CASSVHPGQNYEQYF.

J is TRBJ1-1 and V is TRBV13; a possible D gene is TRBD1 (5 bases). This CDR3 has 13 amino acids. Deletions cut 5 bases from V and 3 bases from J, with 10 bases between. Germline V gene data show CDR1 as PRHDT and CDR2 as FYEKMQ (reference sequence). CDR3 protein: CASSLRGDTEAFF. The CDR3 coding sequence is TGTGCCAGCAGCCTGCGGGGGGACACTGAAGCTTTCTTT. The entire variable domain, with the rest obtained from reference TRBV13 and TRBJ1-1, is as follows: AAGVIQSPRHLIKEKRETATLKCYPIPRHDTVYWYQQGPGQDPQFLISFYEKMQSDKGSIPDRFSAQQFSDYHSELNMSSLELGDSALYFCASSLRGDTEAFFGQGTRLTVV.